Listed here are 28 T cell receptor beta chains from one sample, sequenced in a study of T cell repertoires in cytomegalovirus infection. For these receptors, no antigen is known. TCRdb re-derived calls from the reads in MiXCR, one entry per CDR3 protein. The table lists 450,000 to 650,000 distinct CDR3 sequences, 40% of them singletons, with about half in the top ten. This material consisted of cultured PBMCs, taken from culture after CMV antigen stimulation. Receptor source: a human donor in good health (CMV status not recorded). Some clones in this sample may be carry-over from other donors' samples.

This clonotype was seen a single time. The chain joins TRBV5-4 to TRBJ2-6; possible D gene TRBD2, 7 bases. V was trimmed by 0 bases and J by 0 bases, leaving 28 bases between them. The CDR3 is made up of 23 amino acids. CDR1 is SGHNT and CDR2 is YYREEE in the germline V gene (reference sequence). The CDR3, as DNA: TGTGCCAGCAGCTTGGGGCGTCGTTTACCAGGGGAGGGCACGAACTCTGGGGCCAACGTCCTGACTTTC. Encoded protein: CASSLGRRLPGEGTNSGANVLTF.

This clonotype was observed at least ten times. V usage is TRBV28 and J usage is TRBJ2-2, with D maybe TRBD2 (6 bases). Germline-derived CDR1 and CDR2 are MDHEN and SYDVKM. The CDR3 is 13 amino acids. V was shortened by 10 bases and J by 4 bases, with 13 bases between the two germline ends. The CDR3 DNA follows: TGTGCCACCGGGACTCGGCCCACCGGGGAGCTGTTTTTT. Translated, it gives CATGTRPTGELFF.

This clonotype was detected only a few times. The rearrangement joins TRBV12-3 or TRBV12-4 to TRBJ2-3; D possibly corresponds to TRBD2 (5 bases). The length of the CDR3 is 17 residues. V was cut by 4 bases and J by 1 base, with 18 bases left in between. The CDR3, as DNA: TGTGCCAGCAGTTACGCAGACCTAGCTCTACGCACAGATACGCAGTATTTT. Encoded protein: CASSYADLALRTDTQYF.

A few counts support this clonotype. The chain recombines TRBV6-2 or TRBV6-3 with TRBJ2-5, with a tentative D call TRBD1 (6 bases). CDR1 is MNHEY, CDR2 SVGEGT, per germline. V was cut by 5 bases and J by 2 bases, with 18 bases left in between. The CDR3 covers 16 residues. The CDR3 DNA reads TGTGCCAGCAGTCCTTCGGACAGCTATATACAAGAGACCCAGTACTTC. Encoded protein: CASSPSDSYIQETQYF.

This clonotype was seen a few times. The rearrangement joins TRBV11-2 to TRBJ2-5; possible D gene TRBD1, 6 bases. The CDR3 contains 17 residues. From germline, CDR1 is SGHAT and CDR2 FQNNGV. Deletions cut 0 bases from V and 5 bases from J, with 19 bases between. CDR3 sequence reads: CASSLDLGPGVRETQYF. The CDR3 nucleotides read TGTGCCAGCAGCTTAGATCTAGGCCCAGGGGTCAGGGAGACCCAGTACTTC. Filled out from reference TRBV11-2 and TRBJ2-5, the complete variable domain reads EAGVAQSPRYKIIEKRQSVAFWCNPISGHATLYWYQQILGQGPKLLIQFQNNGVVDDSQLPKDRFSAERLKGVDSTLKIQPAKLEDSAVYLCASSLDLGPGVRETQYFGPGTRLLVL.

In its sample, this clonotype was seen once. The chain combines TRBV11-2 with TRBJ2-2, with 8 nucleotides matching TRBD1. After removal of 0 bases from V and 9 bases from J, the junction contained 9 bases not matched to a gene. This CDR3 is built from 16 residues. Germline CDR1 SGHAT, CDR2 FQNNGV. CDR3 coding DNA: TGTGCCAGCAGCTTAGATCTTCAGGGGGCGTGGAGGGAGCTGTTTTTT. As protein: CASSLDLQGAWRELFF.

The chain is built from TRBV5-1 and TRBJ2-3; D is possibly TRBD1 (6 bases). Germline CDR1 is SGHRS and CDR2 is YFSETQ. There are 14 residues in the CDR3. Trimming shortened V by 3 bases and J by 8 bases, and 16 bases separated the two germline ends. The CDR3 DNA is TGCGCCAGCAGCTCCACCTGGGGGCAGACTACGCAGTATTTT. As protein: CASSSTWGQTTQYF.

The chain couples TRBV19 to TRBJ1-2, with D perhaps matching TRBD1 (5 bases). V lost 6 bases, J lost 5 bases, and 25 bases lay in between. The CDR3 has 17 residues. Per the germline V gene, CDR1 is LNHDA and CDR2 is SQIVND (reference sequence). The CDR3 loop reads CASRGVGEGAPGYGYTF. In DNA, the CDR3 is TGTGCCAGTAGGGGCGTAGGGGAGGGAGCGCCCGGATATGGCTACACCTTC.

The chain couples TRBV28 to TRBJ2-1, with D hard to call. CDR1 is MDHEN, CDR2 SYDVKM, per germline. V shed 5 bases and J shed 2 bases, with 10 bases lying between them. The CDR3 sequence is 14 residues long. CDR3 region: CASSAVLAYNEQFF. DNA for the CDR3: TGTGCCAGCAGTGCAGTATTAGCCTACAATGAGCAGTTCTTC.

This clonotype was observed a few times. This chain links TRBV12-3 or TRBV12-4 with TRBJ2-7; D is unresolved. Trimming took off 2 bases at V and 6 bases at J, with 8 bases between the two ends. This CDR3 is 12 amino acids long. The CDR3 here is CASSLTTTEQYF. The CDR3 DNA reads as TGTGCCAGCAGTTTAACCACAACCGAGCAGTACTTC.

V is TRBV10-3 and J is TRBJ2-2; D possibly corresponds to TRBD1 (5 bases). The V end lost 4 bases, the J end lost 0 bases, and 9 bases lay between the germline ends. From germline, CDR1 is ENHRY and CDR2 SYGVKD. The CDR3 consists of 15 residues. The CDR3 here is CAISGEGANTGELFF. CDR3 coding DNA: TGTGCCATCAGTGGGGAAGGGGCGAACACCGGGGAGCTGTTTTTT.

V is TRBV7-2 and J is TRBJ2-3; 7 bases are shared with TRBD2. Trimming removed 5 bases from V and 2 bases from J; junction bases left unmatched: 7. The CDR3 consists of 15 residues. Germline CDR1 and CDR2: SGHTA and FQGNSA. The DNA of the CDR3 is TGTGCCAGCAGCCCGTCCGGGACTAACACAGATACGCAGTATTTT. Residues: CASSPSGTNTDTQYF. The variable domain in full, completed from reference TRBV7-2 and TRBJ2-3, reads GAGVSQSPSNKVTEKGKDVELRCDPISGHTALYWYRQSLGQGLEFLIYFQGNSAPDKSGLPSDRFSAERTGGSVSTLTIQRTQQEDSAVYLCASSPSGTNTDTQYFGPGTRLTVL.

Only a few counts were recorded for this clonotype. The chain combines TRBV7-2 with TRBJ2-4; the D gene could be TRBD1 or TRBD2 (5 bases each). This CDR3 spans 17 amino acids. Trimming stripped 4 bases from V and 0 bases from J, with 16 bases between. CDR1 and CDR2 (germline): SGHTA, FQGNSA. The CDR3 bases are TGTGCCAGCAGCTCCCCCCGGGGCCAGCTAGCCAAAAACATTCAGTACTTC. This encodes CASSSPRGQLAKNIQYF.

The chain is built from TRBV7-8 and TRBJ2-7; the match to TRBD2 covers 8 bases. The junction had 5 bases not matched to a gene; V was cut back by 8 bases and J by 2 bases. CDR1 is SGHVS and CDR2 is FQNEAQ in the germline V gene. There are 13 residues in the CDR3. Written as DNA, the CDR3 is TGTGCCAGCGGGCGGGAGGCTGCCTACGAGCAGTACTTC. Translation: CASGREAAYEQYF.

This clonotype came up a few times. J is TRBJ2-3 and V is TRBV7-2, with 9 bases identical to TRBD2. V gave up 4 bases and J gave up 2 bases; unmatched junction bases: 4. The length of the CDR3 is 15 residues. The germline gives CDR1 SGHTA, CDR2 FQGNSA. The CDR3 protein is CASSSLAGITDTQYF. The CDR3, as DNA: TGTGCCAGCAGCTCGCTAGCGGGGATCACAGATACGCAGTATTTT. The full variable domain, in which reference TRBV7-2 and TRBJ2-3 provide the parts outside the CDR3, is GAGVSQSPSNKVTEKGKDVELRCDPISGHTALYWYRQSLGQGLEFLIYFQGNSAPDKSGLPSDRFSAERTGGSVSTLTIQRTQQEDSAVYLCASSSLAGITDTQYFGPGTRLTVL.

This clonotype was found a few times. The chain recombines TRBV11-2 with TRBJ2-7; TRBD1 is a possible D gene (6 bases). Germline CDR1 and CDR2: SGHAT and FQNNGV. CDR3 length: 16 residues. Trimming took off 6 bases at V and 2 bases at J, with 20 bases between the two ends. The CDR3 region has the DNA TGTGCCAGCAGGCCTGTCAGGGGCAGGCACACCTACGAGCAGTACTTC. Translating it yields CASRPVRGRHTYEQYF.

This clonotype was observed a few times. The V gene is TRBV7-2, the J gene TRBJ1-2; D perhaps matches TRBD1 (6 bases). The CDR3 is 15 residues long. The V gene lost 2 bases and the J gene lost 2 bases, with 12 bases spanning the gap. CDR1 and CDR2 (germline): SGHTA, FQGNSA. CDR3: CASSLRGISNYGYTF. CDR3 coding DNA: TGTGCCAGCAGCTTAAGGGGGATTTCAAACTATGGCTACACCTTC. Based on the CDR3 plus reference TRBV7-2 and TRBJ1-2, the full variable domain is GAGVSQSPSNKVTEKGKDVELRCDPISGHTALYWYRQSLGQGLEFLIYFQGNSAPDKSGLPSDRFSAERTGGSVSTLTIQRTQQEDSAVYLCASSLRGISNYGYTFGSGTRLTVV.

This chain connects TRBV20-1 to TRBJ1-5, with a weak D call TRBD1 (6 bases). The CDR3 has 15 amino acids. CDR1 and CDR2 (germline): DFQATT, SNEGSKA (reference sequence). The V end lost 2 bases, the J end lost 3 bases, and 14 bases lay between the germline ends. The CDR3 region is CSARLTGRINQPQHF. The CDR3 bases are TGCAGTGCTAGATTGACAGGTAGAATCAATCAGCCCCAGCATTTT.

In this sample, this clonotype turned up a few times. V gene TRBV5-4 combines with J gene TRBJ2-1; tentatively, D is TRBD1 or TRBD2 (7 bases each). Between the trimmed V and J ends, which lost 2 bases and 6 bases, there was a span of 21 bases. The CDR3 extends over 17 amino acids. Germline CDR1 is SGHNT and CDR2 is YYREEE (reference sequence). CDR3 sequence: CASSLAPGGRGLNEQFF. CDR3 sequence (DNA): TGTGCCAGCAGCTTAGCGCCCGGGGGGAGGGGGCTCAATGAGCAGTTCTTC.

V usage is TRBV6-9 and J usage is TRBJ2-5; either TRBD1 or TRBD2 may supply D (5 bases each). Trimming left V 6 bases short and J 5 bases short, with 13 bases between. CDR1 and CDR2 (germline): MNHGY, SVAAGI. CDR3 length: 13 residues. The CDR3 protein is CASSPAGTETQYF. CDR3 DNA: TGTGCCAGCAGCCCCGCAGGGACGGAGACCCAGTACTTC.

The CDR3 here is CASSYSWSLHNEQFF. The CDR3, as DNA: TGTGCCAGCAGTTACTCGTGGTCGCTGCACAATGAGCAGTTCTTC. The chain uses TRBV6-5 and TRBJ2-1; D gene unclear. The V gene lost 0 bases and the J gene lost 5 bases, with 11 bases spanning the gap. The CDR3 has 15 amino acids. Germline CDR1 MNHEY, CDR2 SVGAGI.

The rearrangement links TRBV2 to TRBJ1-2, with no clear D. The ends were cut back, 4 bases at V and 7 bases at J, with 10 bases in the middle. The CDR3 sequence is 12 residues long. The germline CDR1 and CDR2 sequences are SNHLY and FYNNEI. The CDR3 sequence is CASSGTRGGYTF. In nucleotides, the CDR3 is TGTGCCAGCAGTGGGACGAGAGGTGGCTACACCTTC.

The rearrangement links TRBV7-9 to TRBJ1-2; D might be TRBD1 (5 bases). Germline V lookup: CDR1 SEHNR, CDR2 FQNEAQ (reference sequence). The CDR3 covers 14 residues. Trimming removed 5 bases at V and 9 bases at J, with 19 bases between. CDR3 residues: CASSPPGGGVCYTF. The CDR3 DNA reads TGTGCCAGCAGCCCCCCCGGGGGGGGAGTCTGCTACACCTTC.

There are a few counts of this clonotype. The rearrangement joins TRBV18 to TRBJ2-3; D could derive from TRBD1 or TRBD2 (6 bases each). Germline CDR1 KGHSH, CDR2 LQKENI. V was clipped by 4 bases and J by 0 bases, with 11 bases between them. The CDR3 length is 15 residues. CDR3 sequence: CASSLQGLSTDTQYF. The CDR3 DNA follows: TGTGCCAGCTCACTACAGGGACTGAGCACAGATACGCAGTATTTT.

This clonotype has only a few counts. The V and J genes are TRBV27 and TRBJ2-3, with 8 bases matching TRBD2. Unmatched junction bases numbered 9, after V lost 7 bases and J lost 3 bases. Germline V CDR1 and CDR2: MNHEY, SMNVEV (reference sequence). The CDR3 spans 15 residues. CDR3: CASTLTSAGTDTQYF. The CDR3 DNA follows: TGTGCCAGCACCCTGACTAGCGCGGGGACAGATACGCAGTATTTT.

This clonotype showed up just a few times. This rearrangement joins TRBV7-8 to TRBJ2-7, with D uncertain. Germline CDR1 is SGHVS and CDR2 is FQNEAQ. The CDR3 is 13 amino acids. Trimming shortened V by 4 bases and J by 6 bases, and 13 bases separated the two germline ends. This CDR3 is CASSSLRISEQYF. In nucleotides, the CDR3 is TGTGCCAGCAGCTCTCTCAGAATCTCCGAGCAGTACTTC.

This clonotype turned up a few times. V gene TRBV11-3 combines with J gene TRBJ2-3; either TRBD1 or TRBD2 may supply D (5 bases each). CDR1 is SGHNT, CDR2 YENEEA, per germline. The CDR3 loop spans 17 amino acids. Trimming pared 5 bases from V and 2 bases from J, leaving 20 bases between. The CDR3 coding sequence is TGTGCCAGCAGCGCTAATGGAGGACAAAGTATCACAGATACGCAGTATTTT. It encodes CASSANGGQSITDTQYF.

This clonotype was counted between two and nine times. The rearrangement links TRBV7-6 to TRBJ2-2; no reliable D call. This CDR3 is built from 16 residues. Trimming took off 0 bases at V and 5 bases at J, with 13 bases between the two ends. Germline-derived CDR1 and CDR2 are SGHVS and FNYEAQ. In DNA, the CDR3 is TGTGCCAGCAGCTTAGCGTCTCCTTCCCTAACCGGGGAGCTGTTTTTT. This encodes CASSLASPSLTGELFF.